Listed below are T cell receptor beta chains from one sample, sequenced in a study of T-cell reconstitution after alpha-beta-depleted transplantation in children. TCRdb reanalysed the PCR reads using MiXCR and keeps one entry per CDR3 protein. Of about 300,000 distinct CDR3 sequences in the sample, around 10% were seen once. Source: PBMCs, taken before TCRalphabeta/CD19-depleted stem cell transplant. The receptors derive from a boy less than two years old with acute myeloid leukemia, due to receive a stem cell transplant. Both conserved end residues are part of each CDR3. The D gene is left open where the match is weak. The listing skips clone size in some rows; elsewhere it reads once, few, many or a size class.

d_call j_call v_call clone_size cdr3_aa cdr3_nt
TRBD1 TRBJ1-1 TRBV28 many CASSSRQGGDTEAFF TGTGCCAGCAGCTCTCGACAGGGAGGGGACACTGAAGCTTTCTTT
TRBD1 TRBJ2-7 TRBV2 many CASRDRVYSAYEQYF TGTGCCAGCCGGGACAGGGTGTATAGCGCCTACGAGCAGTACTTC
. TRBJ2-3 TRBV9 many CASSVGARGRTDTQYF TGTGCCAGCAGCGTAGGGGCTAGAGGGCGCACAGATACGCAGTATTTT
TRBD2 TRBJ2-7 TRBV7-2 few CASSLEPGLASYEQYF TGTGCCAGCAGCTTAGAGCCGGGACTAGCCTCCTACGAGCAGTACTTC
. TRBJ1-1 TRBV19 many CASSMPQGLNTEAFF TGTGCCAGTAGTATGCCTCAGGGGTTGAACACTGAAGCTTTCTTT
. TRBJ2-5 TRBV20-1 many CSARVRAGETQYF TGCAGTGCTAGGGTCAGGGCTGGGGAGACCCAGTACTTC
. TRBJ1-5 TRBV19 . CPSKGQGPFNQPQHF TGTCCCAGTAAGGGCCAGGGGCCTTTCAATCAGCCCCAGCATTTT
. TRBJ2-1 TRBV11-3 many CASSLAGRSEQFF TGTGCCAGCAGCTTAGCGGGCCGGAGTGAGCAGTTCTTC
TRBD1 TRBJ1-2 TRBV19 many CASSIGTGPYGYTF TGTGCCAGTAGTATAGGGACAGGGCCTTATGGCTACACCTTC
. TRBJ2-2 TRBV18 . CASSPPYQQGPLNTGELFF TGTGCCAGCTCACCACCGTATCAACAGGGACCCCTAAACACCGGGGAGCTGTTTTTT
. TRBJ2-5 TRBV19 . CASSQTGQETQYF TGTGCCAGTTCACAGACAGGACAAGAGACCCAGTACTTC
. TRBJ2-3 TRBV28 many CASSALWLGPRSDTQYF TGTGCCAGCAGTGCCCTCTGGCTAGGGCCCCGATCAGATACGCAGTATTTT
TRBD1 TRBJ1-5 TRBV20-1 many CSAKTGLVQPQHF TGCAGTGCGAAGACAGGGTTGGTTCAGCCCCAGCATTTT
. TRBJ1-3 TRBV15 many CATSREGAPLYF TGTGCCACCAGCAGAGAAGGGGCCCCCTTATATTTT
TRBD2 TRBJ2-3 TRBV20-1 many CSATLGTSGIVGTDTQYF TGCAGTGCTACCCTCGGGACTAGCGGGATCGTAGGCACAGATACGCAGTATTTT
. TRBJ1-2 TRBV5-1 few CASSNREGGYTF TGCGCCAGCAGCAACCGGGAGGGGGGCTACACCTTC
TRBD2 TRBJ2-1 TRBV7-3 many CASSLLNPLAGDGYNEQFF TGTGCCAGCAGCTTGTTGAACCCCTTGGCGGGGGACGGATACAATGAGCAGTTCTTC
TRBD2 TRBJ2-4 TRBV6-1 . CASRGTSGGTKNIQYF TGTGCCAGCAGGGGGACTAGCGGGGGTACTAAAAACATTCAGTACTTC
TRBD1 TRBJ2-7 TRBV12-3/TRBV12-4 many CASSLRTGTKDF TGTGCCAGCAGTCTTCGGACAGGGACGAAGGACTTC
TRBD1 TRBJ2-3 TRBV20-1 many CSAPGGIGTDTQYF TGCAGTGCACCAGGGGGAATTGGCACAGATACGCAGTATTTT
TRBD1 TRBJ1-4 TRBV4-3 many CASSHAQGAVNEKLFF TGCGCCAGCAGCCATGCACAGGGGGCGGTTAATGAAAAACTGTTTTTT
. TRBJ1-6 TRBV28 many CASRRVPYNSPLHF TGTGCCAGCAGGCGGGTCCCCTATAATTCACCCCTCCACTTT
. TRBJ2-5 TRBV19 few CASVPRPRTQYF TGTGCCAGTGTTCCAAGACCTCGGACCCAGTACTTC
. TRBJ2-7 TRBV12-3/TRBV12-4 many CASSLGIIATYEQYF TGTGCCAGCAGTCTCGGGATAATAGCGACCTACGAGCAGTACTTC
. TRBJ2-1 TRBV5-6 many CASSFTGNHAEQFF TGTGCCAGCAGCTTCACAGGCAACCATGCTGAGCAGTTCTTC
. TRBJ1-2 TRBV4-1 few CASSPQGNSNYGYTF TGCGCCAGCAGCCCTCAAGGGAACTCTAACTATGGCTACACCTTC
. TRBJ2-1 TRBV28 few CASSLPRGVSSSYNEQFF TGTGCCAGCAGTTTACCCAGGGGGGTTAGCAGCTCCTACAATGAGCAGTTCTTC
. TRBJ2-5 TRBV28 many CASSLDISHVRETQYF TGTGCCAGCAGTTTAGATATCAGCCACGTTCGGGAGACCCAGTACTTC
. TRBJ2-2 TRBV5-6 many CASSVSSGVLGGELFF TGTGCCAGCAGCGTGTCTTCAGGGGTTCTAGGCGGGGAGCTGTTTTTT
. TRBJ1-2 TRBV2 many CAIEDRLNYGYTF TGTGCCATCGAGGACAGATTAAACTATGGCTACACCTTC
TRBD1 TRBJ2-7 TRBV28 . CASRWDRGPTYEQYF TGTGCCAGCAGATGGGACAGGGGGCCCACCTACGAGCAGTACTTC
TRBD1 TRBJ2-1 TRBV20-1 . CSIQGNIDLYNEQFF TGCAGCATACAGGGGAATATTGACCTCTACAATGAGCAGTTCTTC
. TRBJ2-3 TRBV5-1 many CASSLTAQATTGADTQYF TGCGCCAGCAGCCTAACCGCCCAGGCGACAACGGGCGCAGATACGCAGTATTTT
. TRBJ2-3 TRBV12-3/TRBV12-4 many CATESTDTQYF TGTGCCACCGAATCTACAGATACGCAGTATTTT
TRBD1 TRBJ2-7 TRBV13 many CASSLPGQGATYEQYF TGTGCCAGCAGCTTACCGGGACAGGGGGCCACCTACGAGCAGTACTTC
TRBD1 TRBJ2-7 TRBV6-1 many CASSLFDRVGGEQYF TGTGCCAGCAGTCTTTTCGACAGGGTTGGAGGTGAGCAGTACTTC
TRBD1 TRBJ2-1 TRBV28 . CASRLIGQGADEQFF TGTGCCAGCAGACTGATAGGACAGGGGGCAGATGAGCAGTTCTTC
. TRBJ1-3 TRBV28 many CASNAGSPIYF TGTGCCAGCAATGCCGGGAGCCCCATATATTTT
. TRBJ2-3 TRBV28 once CASSPGRDTQYF TGTGCCAGCAGTCCGGGTCGAGATACGCAGTATTTT
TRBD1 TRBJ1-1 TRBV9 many CASSVTGSNTEAFF TGTGCCAGCAGCGTGACAGGGTCGAACACTGAAGCTTTCTTT
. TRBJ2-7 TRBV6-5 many CASSYHSGPSYEQYF TGTGCCAGCAGTTACCATTCAGGGCCCTCCTACGAGCAGTACTTC
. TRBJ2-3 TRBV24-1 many CATSDFGVKSTDTQYF TGTGCCACCAGTGATTTCGGGGTGAAGAGCACAGATACGCAGTATTTT
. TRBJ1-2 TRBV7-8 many CASSLARWANYGYTF TGTGCCAGCAGCTTAGCGCGGTGGGCTAACTATGGCTACACCTTC
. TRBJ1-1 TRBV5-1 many CASSLQSGTEAFF TGCGCCAGCAGTTTGCAGAGTGGCACTGAAGCTTTCTTT